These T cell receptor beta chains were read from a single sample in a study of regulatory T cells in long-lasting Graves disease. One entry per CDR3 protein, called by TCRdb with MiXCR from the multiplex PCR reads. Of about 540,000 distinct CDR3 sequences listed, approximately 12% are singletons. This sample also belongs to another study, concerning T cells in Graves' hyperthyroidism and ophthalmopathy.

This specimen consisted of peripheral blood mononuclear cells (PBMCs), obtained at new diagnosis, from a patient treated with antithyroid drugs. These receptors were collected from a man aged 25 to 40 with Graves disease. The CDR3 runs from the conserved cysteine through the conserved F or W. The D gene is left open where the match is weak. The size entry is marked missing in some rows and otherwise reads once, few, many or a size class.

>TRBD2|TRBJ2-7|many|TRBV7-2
TGTGCCAGCAGTCACGCGGGAGGGGCTAACGAGCAGTACTTC
CASSHAGGANEQYF
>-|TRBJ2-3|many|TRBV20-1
TGCAGTGCTAGGGCGCAGTCAGATACGCAGTATTTT
CSARAQSDTQYF
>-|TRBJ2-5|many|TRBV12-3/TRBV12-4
TGTGCCAGCACACCACTCCTTGAGAAAGAGACCCAGTACTTC
CASTPLLEKETQYF
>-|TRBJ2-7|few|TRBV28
TGTGCCAGCAGTTTCACGGACTACGCCCTCTACGAGCAGTACTTC
CASSFTDYALYEQYF
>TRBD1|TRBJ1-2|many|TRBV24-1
TGTGCCACCAGTCGGGACAGCTATGGCTACACCTTC
CATSRDSYGYTF
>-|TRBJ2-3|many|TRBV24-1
TGTGCCACCAGTGACCCTTGGGACTCCACGGCAGATACGCAGTATTTT
CATSDPWDSTADTQYF
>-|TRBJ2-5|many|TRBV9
TGTGCCAGCAGCGATAGAGGGGGGATGTACCAAGAGACCCAGTACTTC
CASSDRGGMYQETQYF
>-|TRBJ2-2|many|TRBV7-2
TGTGCCAGCGGGGCGGTAAACACCGGGGAGCTGTTTTTT
CASGAVNTGELFF
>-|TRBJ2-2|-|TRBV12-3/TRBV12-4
TGTGCCAGCAGTCCTATTAGAGACACCGTGGAGCTGTTTTTT
CASSPIRDTVELFF
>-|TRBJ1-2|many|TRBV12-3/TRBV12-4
TGTGCCAGCAGAGGCCAGCTTGTGGATGATTACTATGGCTACACCTTC
CASRGQLVDDYYGYTF
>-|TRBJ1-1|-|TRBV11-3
TGTGCCAGCAGCGGACATGGCCGAACAATGAACACTGAAGCTTTCTTT
CASSGHGRTMNTEAFF
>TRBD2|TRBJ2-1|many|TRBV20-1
TGCAGTGCGAGAAGGGGGACTAGCGGTCACAATGAGCAGTTCTTC
CSARRGTSGHNEQFF
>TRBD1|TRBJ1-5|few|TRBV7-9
TGTGCCAGCAGCTTAGGGGGGGCAGGGGGAAGGCAGCCCCAGCATTTT
CASSLGGAGGRQPQHF
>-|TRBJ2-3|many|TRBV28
TGTGCCAGCAGTTCCTACGAGCCCGCAGGTAGCACAGATACGCAGTATTTT
CASSSYEPAGSTDTQYF
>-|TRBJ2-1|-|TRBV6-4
TGTGCCAGCAGTGACTCGACCGCCCATATTAAGGTGTCGGAGCAGTTCTTC
CASSDSTAHIKVSEQFF
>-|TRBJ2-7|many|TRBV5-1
TGCGCCAGCAGCTTGAGACAGGGGGGACTAGGGTTATACGACGAGCAGTACTTC
CASSLRQGGLGLYDEQYF
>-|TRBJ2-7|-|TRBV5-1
TGCGCCAGCAGCTTGGCAGACTCTTCCTACGAGCAGTACTTC
CASSLADSSYEQYF
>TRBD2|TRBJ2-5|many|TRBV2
TGTGCCAGCAGCAGTCTTGGGAGGGCCCGAGGAGAGACCCAGTACTTC
CASSSLGRARGETQYF
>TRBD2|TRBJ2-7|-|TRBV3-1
TGTGCCAGCAGCCAAGATCGTCTAGCGGGAGGGCTGGTCGAGCAGTACTTC
CASSQDRLAGGLVEQYF
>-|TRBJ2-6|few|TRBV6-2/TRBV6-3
TGTGCCAGCAGTTACTCGCCAGGTCACGGGGCCAACGTCCTGACTTTC
CASSYSPGHGANVLTF
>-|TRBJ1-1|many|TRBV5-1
TGCGCCAGCAGCTTTTGGGGGAACACTGAAGCTTTCTTT
CASSFWGNTEAFF
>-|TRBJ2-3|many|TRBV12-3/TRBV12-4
TGTGCCAGCAGAAAGCAGACTAGCACAGATACGCAGTATTTT
CASRKQTSTDTQYF
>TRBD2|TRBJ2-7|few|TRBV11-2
TGTGCCAGCAGCTTAGCACGCGGGAGTGGATACGAGCAGTACTTC
CASSLARGSGYEQYF
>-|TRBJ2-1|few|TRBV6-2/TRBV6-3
TGTGCCAGCAGTTACTCGACGACAGGTTACAATGAGCAGTTCTTC
CASSYSTTGYNEQFF